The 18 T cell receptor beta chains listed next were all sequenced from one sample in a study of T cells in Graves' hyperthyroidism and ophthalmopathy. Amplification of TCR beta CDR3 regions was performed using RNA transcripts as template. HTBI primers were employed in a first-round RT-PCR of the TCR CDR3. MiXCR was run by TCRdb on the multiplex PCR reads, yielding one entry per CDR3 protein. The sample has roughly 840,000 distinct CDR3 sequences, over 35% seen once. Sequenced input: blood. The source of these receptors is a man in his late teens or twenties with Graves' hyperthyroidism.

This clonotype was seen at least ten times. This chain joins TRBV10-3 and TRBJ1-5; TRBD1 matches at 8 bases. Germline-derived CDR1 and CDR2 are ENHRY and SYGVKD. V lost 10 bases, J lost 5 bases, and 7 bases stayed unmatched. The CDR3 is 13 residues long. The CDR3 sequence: CASRQGNDQPQHF. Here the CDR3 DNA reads TGTGCCAGCAGACAGGGGAACGATCAGCCCCAGCATTTT.

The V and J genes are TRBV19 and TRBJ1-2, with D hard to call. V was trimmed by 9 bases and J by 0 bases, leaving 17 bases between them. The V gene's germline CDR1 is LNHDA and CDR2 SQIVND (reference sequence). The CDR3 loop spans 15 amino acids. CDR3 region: CASSERLTANYGYTF. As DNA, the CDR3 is TGTGCCAGCAGTGAACGACTTACAGCTAACTATGGCTACACCTTC.

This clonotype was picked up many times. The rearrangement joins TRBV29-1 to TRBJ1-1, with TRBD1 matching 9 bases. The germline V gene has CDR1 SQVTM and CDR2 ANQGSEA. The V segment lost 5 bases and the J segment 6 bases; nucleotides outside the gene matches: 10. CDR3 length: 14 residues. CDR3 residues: CSVSAGQGYAEAFF. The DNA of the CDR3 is TGCAGCGTTTCCGCGGGACAGGGATATGCTGAAGCTTTCTTT.

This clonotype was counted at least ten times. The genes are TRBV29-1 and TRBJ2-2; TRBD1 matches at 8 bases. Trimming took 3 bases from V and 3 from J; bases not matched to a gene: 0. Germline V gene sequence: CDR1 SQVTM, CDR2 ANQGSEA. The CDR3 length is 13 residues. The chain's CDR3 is CSVDRGHTGELFF. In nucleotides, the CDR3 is TGCAGCGTTGACAGGGGGCACACCGGGGAGCTGTTTTTT.

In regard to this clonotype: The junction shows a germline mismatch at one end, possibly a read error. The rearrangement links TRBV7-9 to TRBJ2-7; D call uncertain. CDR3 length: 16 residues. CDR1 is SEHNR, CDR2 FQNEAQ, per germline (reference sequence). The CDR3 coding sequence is TGCGCCAGCAGCCAACTCCTGTTCGGCAGCTCCTACGAGCAGTACTTC. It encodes CASSQLLFGSSYEQYF.

For the CDR3, the DNA is TGTGCCAGCAGCCCGTGGACGGGGCGATTCATGAACACTGAAGCTTTCTTT. Encoded protein: CASSPWTGRFMNTEAFF. The chain couples TRBV9 to TRBJ1-1; a possible D gene is TRBD1 (5 bases). This CDR3 comprises 17 residues. The germline CDR1 and CDR2 sequences are SGDLS and YYNGEE. V lost 4 bases to trimming and J lost 0 bases, with 19 bases between them.

The CDR3 protein is CAIRGTGDGQPQHF. The CDR3 nucleotides are TGTGCCATCAGGGGGACAGGGGACGGCCAGCCCCAGCATTTT. The chain combines TRBV10-3 with TRBJ1-5, with 10 bases that match TRBD1. This CDR3 contains 14 residues. CDR1 ENHRY and CDR2 SYGVKD come from the germline V gene. Germline trimming cut 6 bases from V and 7 bases from J; bases unmatched to any gene: 6.

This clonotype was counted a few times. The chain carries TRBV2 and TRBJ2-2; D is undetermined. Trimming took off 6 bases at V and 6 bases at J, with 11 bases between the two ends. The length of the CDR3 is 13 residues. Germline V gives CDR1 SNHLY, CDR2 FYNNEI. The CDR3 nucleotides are TGTGCCAGCAGGGGTAGTATCGCCGGGGAGCTGTTTTTT. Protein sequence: CASRGSIAGELFF. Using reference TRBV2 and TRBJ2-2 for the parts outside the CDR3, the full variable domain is EPEVTQTPSHQVTQMGQEVILRCVPISNHLYFYWYRQILGQKVEFLVSFYNNEISEKSEIFDDQFSVERPDGSNFTLKIRSTKLEDSAMYFCASRGSIAGELFFGEGSRLTVL.

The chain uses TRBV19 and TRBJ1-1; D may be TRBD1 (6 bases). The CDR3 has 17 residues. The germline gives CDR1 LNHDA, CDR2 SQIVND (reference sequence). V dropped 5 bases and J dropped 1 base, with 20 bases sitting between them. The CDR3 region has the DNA TGTGCCAGTAGTTCATCGAGTACAGGGAGGAGGAACACTGAAGCTTTCTTT. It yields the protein CASSSSSTGRRNTEAFF. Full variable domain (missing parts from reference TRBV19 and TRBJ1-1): DGGITQSPKYLFRKEGQNVTLSCEQNLNHDAMYWYRQDPGQGLRLIYYSQIVNDFQKGDIAEGYSVSREKKESFPLTVTSAQKNPTAFYLCASSSSSTGRRNTEAFFGQGTRLTVV.

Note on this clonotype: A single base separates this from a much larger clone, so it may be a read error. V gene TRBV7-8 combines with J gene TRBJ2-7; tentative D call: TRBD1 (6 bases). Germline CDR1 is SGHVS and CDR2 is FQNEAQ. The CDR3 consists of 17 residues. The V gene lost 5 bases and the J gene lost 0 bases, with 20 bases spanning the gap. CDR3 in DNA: TGTGCCAGCAGCCGTATGGCGCAAAGGGGGAGCTCCTACGAGCAGTACTTC. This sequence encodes CASSRMAQRGSSYEQYF.

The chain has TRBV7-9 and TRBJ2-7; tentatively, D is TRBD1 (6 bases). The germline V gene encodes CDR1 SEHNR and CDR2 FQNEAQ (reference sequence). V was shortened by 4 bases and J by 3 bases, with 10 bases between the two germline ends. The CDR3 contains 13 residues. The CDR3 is CASSWDTHYEQYF. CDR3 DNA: TGTGCCAGCAGCTGGGACACCCACTACGAGCAGTACTTC.

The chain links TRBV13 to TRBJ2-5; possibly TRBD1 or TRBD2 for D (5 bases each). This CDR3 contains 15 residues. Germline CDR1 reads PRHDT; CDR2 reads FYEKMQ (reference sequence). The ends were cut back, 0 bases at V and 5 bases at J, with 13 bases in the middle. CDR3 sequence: CASSLGQGPGETQYF. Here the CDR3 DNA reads TGTGCCAGCAGCTTAGGCCAGGGACCGGGGGAGACCCAGTACTTC.

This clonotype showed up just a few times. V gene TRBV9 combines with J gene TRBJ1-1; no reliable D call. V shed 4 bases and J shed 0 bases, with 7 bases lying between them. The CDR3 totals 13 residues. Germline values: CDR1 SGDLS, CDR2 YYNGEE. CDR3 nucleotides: TGTGCCAGCAGCCCCATCATGAACACTGAAGCTTTCTTT. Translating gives CASSPIMNTEAFF.

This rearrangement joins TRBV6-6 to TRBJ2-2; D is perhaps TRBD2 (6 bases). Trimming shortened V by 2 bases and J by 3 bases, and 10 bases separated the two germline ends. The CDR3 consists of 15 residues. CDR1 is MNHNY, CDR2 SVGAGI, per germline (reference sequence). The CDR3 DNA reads TGTGCCAGCAGTTACCTGGGACTCGACACCGGGGAGCTGTTTTTT. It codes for CASSYLGLDTGELFF.

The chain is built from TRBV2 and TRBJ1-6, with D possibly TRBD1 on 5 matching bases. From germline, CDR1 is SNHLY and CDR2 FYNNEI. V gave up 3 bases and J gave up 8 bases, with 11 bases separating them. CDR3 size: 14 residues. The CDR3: CASSEAGSDSPLHF. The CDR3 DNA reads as TGTGCCAGCAGTGAGGCAGGGTCTGATTCACCCCTCCACTTT.

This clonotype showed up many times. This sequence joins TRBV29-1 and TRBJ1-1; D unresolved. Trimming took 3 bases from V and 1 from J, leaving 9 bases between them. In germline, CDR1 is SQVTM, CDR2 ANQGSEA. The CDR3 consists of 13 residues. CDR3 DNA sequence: TGCAGCGTTGAGGGCACCGCGAACACTGAAGCTTTCTTT. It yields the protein CSVEGTANTEAFF. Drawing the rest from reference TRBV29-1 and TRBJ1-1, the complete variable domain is SAVISQKPSRDICQRGTSLTIQCQVDSQVTMMFWYRQQPGQSLTLIATANQGSEATYESGFVIDKFPISRPNLTFSTLTVSNMSPEDSSIYLCSVEGTANTEAFFGQGTRLTVV.

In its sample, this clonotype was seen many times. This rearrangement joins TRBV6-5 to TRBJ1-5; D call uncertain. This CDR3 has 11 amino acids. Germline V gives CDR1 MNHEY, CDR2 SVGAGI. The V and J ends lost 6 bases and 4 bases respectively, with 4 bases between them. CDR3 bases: TGTGCCAGCAGCCTTAATCAGCCCCAGCATTTT. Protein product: CASSLNQPQHF.

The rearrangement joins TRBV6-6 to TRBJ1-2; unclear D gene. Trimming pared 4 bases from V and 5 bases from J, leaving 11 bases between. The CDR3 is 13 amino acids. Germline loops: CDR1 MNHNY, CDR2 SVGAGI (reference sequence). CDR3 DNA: TGTGCCAGCAGTTTTCGGGGTGAATATGGCTACACCTTC. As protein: CASSFRGEYGYTF.